This is a list of T cell receptor beta chains from one sample in a study of neurological immune-mediated disorders. Each CDR3 protein is one row after TCRdb ran MiXCR on the 5' RACE reads. The data contain 15,000 to 20,000 distinct CDR3 sequences, about 10% of them singletons. Material: CD8+ T cells from blood. These receptors were taken from a woman aged 50 to 60 in good health. The CDR3 runs from the conserved cysteine through the conserved F or W. The D gene is left open where the match is weak. The size of a clone is reported for some rows only, either as once, few or many, or as a class for expanded clones.

V gene	D gene	J gene	clone size	CDR3 DNA	CDR3 protein
TRBV7-3	.	TRBJ1-1	many	TGTGCCAGCAGCTTAAGACTGAACACTGAAGCTTTCTTT	CASSLRLNTEAFF
TRBV27	.	TRBJ2-2	many	TGTGCCAGCATACCAGGCGGGGCGAACACCGGGGAGCTGTTTTTT	CASIPGGANTGELFF
TRBV27	TRBD2	TRBJ2-7	.	TGTGCCAGCAGTAAGACGGGGGGGTACGAGCAGTACTTC	CASSKTGGYEQYF
TRBV11-2	.	TRBJ2-3	many	TGTGCCACCCTCAGAGATACGCAGTATTTT	CATLRDTQYF
TRBV4-3	TRBD2	TRBJ2-7	many	TGCGCCAGCAGCCAAGATCAGTTAGCGGGAGGGCCTTCAATCCACGAGCAGTACTTC	CASSQDQLAGGPSIHEQYF
TRBV27	.	TRBJ2-1	many	TGTGCCAGCAGCACTCGCCCAGAGGACGAGCAGTTCTTC	CASSTRPEDEQFF
TRBV7-9	.	TRBJ1-6	many	TGTGCCAGCAGCTTAGGTGACAGTGCCAATTCACCCCTCCACTTT	CASSLGDSANSPLHF
TRBV11-1	TRBD2	TRBJ2-1	many	TGTGCCAGCACCTACGGGGGGGTAGGTTATGAGCAGTTCTTC	CASTYGGVGYEQFF
TRBV9	.	TRBJ2-7	many	TGTGCCAGCAGCGTAGGGGTCGGGAGCTACGAGCAGTACTTC	CASSVGVGSYEQYF
TRBV5-1	.	TRBJ2-3	.	TGCGCCAGCAGCTTACAATCTTGGACGGAACCCACAGATACGCAGTATTTT	CASSLQSWTEPTDTQYF
TRBV12-3/TRBV12-4	TRBD1	TRBJ2-2	many	TGTGCCAGCAGTTTTCCGGACAGGGAGAACACCGGGGAGCTGTTTTTT	CASSFPDRENTGELFF
TRBV6-5	.	TRBJ2-6	medium-sized	TGTGCCAGCAGAGACAGGTCTGGGGCCAACGTCCTGACTTTC	CASRDRSGANVLTF
TRBV28	.	TRBJ1-1	many	TGTGCCAGCGGGTTTGGTCGGCGGACTGAAGCTTTCTTT	CASGFGRRTEAFF
TRBV7-9	.	TRBJ2-7	many	TGTGCCAGCAGCTACCGGGAAGACTACGAGCAGTACTTC	CASSYREDYEQYF
TRBV27	TRBD1	TRBJ2-1	many	TGTGCCAGCAGTTTACAGGGGGTATTCTCCTACAATGAGCAGTTCTTC	CASSLQGVFSYNEQFF
TRBV6-6	.	TRBJ1-1	many	TGTGCCAGCAGTTACGGGTGGACTGAAGCTTTCTTT	CASSYGWTEAFF
TRBV28	.	TRBJ1-4	many	TGTGCCAGCAGCCCTACACGGAGGATAGAAAAACTGTTTTTT	CASSPTRRIEKLFF
TRBV27	.	TRBJ1-1	many	TGTGCCAGCAGTTTCATCCAGGGTGACACTGAAGCTTTCTTT	CASSFIQGDTEAFF
TRBV5-6	.	TRBJ2-1	many	TGTGCCAGCAGCTTGGGACTACTTGAGCAGTTCTTC	CASSLGLLEQFF
TRBV6-2/TRBV6-3	TRBD1	TRBJ2-1	many	TGTGCCAGCAGTTTCCCGGGACAGAGAAACTACAATGAGCAGTTCTTC	CASSFPGQRNYNEQFF
TRBV7-6	.	TRBJ2-7	many	TGTGCCAGCAGCCCGAAGACCCTAGGTTACGAGCAGTACTTC	CASSPKTLGYEQYF
TRBV29-1	TRBD1	TRBJ2-1	many	TGCAGCGTTGGACAGGGTCATCACAATGAGCAGTTCTTC	CSVGQGHHNEQFF
TRBV7-9	.	TRBJ2-7	many	TGTGCCAGCAGCACGATACGATTCGACGAGCAGTACTTC	CASSTIRFDEQYF
TRBV6-2/TRBV6-3	.	TRBJ2-7	medium-sized	TGCGCCAGCAGCTACGGACGGGCCTACGAGCAGTACTTC	CASSYGRAYEQYF
TRBV29-1	.	TRBJ2-1	many	TGCAGCGTTGAAATCCCTGAGGGGCCTCTATATGAGCAGTTCTTC	CSVEIPEGPLYEQFF